This T cell receptor beta chain was obtained from a study of persistence of HIV-infected CD4 T cells. The immunoSEQ assay was version 4, run in survey mode. Genomic DNA was diluted to around 10 ng/uL, up to 1 ug per sample. Using immunoSEQ multiplex PCR, the repertoire was profiled, and TCRdb retains in-frame clones only, with some absent. The data show 30,000 to 45,000 clones, more than 75% seen once. In regard to this clone: Its antigen is undetermined.

The stimulus was an HIV-1 Gag 15-mer peptide pool, 1 ug/peptide/mL. Sorted nonresponding memory CD4+ T cells were CD40L-negative, CD69-negative, CD45RO-high. For roughly 19 hours, CD8-depleted PBMCs received anti-CD28/CD49d costimulation, a CD40-blocking antibody and enfuvirtide. Trimming removed 7 bases at V and 6 bases at J, with 16 bases between. This CDR3 is 15 amino acids long. Germline CDR1 reads MNHEY; CDR2 reads SVGAGI. The chain links TRBV6-5 to TRBJ1-6; D unclear. This TCR was recovered from an adult with HIV. The donor label of this sample is uncertain. The sequencing here drew on cultured CD4+ T cells from PBMCs, taken from a patient who received antiretroviral therapy. CDR3 residues: CASKAGYISNSPLHF. The CDR3 DNA reads TGTGCCAGCAAGGCGGGGTATATCAGTAATTCACCCCTCCACTTT.